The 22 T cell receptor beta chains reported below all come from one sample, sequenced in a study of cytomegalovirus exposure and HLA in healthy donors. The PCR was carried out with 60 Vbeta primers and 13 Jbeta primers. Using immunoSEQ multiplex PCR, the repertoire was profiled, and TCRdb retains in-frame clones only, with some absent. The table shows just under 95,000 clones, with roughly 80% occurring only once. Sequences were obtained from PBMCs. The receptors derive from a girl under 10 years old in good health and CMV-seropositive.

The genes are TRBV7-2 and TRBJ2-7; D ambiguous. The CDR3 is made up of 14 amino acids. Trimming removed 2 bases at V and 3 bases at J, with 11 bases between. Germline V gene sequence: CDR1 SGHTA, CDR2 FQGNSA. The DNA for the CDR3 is TGTGCCAGCAGCTTAACAAAGCGTTACTACGAGCAGTACTTC. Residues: CASSLTKRYYEQYF.

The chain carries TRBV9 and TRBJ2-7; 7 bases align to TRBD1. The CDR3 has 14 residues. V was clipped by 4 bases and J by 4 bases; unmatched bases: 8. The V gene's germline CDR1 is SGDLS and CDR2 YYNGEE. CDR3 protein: CASSPQGVQYEQYF. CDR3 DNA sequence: TGTGCCAGCAGCCCCCAGGGGGTCCAATACGAGCAGTACTTC.

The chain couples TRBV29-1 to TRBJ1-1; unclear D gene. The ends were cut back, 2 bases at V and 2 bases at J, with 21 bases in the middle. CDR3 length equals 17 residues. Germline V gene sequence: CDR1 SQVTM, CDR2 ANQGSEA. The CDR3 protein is CSVESSPGQSINTEAFF. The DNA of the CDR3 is TGCAGCGTTGAAAGTAGCCCCGGCCAGTCCATTAACACTGAAGCTTTCTTT.

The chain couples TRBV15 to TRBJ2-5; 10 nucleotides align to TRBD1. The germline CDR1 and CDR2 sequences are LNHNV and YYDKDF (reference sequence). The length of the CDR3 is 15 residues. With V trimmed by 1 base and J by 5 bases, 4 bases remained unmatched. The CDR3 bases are TGTGCCACCAGCAGAGCGCCGGGACAGGGGGAGACCCAGTACTTC. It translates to CATSRAPGQGETQYF.

The CDR3: CATRVASGRAYEQYF. CDR3 sequence (DNA): TGTGCCACCAGAGTCGCTAGCGGGAGGGCCTACGAGCAGTACTTC. The J gene is TRBJ2-7, the V gene TRBV15, with TRBD2 identical over 12 bases. Germline-derived CDR1 and CDR2 are LNHNV and YYDKDF (reference sequence). V gave up 6 bases and J gave up 2 bases; unmatched junction bases: 5. CDR3 length equals 15 residues.

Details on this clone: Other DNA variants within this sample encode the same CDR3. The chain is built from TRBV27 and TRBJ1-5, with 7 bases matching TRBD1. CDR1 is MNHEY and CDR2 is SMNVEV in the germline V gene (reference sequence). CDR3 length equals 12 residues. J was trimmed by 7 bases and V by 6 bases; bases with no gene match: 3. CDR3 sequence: CASRTGNQPQHF. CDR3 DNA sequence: TGTGCCAGCAGGACAGGGAACCAGCCCCAGCATTTT.

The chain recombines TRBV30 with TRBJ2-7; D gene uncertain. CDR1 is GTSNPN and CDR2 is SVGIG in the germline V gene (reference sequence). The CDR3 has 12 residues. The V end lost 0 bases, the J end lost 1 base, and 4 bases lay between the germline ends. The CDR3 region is CAWSVQSYEQYF. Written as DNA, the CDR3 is TGTGCCTGGAGTGTACAGTCCTACGAGCAGTACTTC.

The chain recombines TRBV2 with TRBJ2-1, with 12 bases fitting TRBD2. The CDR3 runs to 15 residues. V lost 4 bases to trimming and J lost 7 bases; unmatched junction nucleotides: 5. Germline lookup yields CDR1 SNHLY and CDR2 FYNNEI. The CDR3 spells CASSARTSGENEQFF. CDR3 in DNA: TGTGCCAGCAGTGCGAGGACTAGCGGGGAGAATGAGCAGTTCTTC. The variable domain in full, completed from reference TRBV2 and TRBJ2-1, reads EPEVTQTPSHQVTQMGQEVILRCVPISNHLYFYWYRQILGQKVEFLVSFYNNEISEKSEIFDDQFSVERPDGSNFTLKIRSTKLEDSAMYFCASSARTSGENEQFFGPGTRLTVL.

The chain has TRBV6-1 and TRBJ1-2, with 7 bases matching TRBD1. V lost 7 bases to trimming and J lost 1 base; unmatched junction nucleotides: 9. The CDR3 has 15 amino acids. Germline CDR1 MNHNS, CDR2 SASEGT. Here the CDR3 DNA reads TGTGCCAGCATTCTTAGGACAGGTGATAACTATGGCTACACCTTC. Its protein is CASILRTGDNYGYTF.

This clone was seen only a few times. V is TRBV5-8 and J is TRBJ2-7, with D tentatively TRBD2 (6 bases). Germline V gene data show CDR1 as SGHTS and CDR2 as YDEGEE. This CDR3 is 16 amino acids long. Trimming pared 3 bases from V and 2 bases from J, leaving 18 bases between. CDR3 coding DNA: TGTGCCAGCAGCTCATCCCCGGGGGTCCCCCCCTACGAGCAGTACTTC. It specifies CASSSSPGVPPYEQYF.

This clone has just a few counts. The DNA for the CDR3 is TGCGCCAGCAGCCAAGGGACAGTCTCTGGAAACACCATATATTTT. Protein product: CASSQGTVSGNTIYF. The chain has TRBV4-1 and TRBJ1-3; D possibly corresponds to TRBD1 (6 bases). The CDR3 covers 15 residues. V lost 1 base, J lost 0 bases, and 7 bases lay in between. CDR1 and CDR2 (germline): MGHRA, YSYEKL.

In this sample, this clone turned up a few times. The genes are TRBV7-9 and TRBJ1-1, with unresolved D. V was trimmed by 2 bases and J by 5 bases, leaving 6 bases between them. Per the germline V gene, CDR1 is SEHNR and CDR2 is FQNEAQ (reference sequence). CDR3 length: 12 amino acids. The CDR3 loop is CASSLRGTEAFF. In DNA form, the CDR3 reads TGTGCCAGCAGCTTAAGAGGGACTGAAGCTTTCTTT. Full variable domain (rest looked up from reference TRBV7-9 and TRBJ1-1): DTGVSQNPRHKITKRGQNVTFRCDPISEHNRLYWYRQTLGQGPEFLTYFQNEAQLEKSRLLSDRFSAERPKGSFSTLEIQRTEQGDSAMYLCASSLRGTEAFFGQGTRLTVV.

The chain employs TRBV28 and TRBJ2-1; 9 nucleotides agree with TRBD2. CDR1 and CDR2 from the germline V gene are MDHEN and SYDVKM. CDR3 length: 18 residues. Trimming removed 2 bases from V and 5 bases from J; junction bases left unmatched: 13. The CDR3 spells CASSLPGVSGSWDNEQFF. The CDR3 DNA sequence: TGTGCCAGCAGTTTACCCGGGGTTAGCGGGAGCTGGGACAATGAGCAGTTCTTC. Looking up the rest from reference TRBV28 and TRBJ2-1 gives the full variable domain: DVKVTQSSRYLVKRTGEKVFLECVQDMDHENMFWYRQDPGLGLRLIYFSYDVKMKEKGDIPEGYSVSREKKERFSLILESASTNQTSMYLCASSLPGVSGSWDNEQFFGPGTRLTVL.

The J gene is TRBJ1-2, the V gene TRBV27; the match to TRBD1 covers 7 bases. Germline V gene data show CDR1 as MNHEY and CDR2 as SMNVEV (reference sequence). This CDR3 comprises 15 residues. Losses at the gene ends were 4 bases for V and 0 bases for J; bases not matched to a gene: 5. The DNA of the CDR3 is TGTGCCAGCAGTTCGCTACAGGGGACTAACTATGGCTACACCTTC. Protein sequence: CASSSLQGTNYGYTF.

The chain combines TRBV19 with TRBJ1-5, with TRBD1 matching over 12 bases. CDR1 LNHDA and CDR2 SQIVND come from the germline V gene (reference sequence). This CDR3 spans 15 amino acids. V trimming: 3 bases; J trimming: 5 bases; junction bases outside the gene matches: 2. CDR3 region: CASSIGTGGHQPQHF. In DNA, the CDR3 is TGTGCCAGTAGTATTGGGACAGGGGGCCATCAGCCCCAGCATTTT.

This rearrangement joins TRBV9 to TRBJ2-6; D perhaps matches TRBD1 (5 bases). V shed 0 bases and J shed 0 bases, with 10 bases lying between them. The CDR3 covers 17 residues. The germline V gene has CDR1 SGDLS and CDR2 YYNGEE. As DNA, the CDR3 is TGTGCCAGCAGCGTAGTAGGACACTACTCTGGGGCCAACGTCCTGACTTTC. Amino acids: CASSVVGHYSGANVLTF. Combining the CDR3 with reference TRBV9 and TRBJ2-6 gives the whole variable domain DSGVTQTPKHLITATGQRVTLRCSPRSGDLSVYWYQQSLDQGLQFLIQYYNGEERAKGNILERFSAQQFPDLHSELNLSSLELGDSALYFCASSVVGHYSGANVLTFGAGSRLTVL.

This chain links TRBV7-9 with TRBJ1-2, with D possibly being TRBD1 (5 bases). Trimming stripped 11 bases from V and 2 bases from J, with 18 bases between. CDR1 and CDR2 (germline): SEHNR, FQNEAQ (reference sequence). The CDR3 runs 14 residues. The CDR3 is CAGGTLGINYGYTF. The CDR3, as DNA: TGTGCCGGGGGGACTCTTGGCATAAACTATGGCTACACCTTC. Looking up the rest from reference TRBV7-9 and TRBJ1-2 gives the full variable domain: DTGVSQNPRHKITKRGQNVTFRCDPISEHNRLYWYRQTLGQGPEFLTYFQNEAQLEKSRLLSDRFSAERPKGSFSTLEIQRTEQGDSAMYLCAGGTLGINYGYTFGSGTRLTVV.

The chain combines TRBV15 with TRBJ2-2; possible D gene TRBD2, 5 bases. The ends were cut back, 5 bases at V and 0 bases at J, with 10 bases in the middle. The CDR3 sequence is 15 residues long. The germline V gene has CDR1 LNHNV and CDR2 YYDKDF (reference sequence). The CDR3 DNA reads TGTGCCACCAGCGCGGTGAGGGCGAACACCGGGGAGCTGTTTTTT. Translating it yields CATSAVRANTGELFF.

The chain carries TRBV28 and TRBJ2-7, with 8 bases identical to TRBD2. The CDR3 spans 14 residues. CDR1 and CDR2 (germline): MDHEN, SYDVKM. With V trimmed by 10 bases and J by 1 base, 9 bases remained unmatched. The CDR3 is CATGGGLVSYEQYF. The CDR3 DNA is TGTGCCACCGGGGGGGGGCTTGTATCCTACGAGCAGTACTTC.

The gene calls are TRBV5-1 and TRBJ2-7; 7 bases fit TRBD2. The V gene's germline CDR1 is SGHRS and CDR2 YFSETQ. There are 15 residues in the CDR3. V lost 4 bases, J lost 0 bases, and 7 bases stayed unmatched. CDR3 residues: CASSPAGGSSYEQYF. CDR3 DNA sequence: TGCGCCAGCAGCCCCGCCGGGGGGAGCTCCTACGAGCAGTACTTC. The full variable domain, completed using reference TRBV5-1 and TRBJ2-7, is KAGVTQTPRYLIKTRGQQVTLSCSPISGHRSVSWYQQTPGQGLQFLFEYFSETQRNKGNFPGRFSGRQFSNSRSEMNVSTLELGDSALYLCASSPAGGSSYEQYFGPGTRLTVT.

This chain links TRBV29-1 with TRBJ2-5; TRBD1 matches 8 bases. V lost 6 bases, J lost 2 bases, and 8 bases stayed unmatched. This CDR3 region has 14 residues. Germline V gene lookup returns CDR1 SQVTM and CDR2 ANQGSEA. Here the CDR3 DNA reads TGCAGCGTAAGGTCCGGGACAGGTCAAGAGACCCAGTACTTC. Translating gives CSVRSGTGQETQYF.

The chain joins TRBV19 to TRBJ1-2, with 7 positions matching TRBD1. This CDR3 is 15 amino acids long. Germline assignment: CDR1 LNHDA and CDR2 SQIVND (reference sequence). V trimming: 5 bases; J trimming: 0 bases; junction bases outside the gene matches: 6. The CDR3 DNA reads TGTGCCAGTAGTGGGGGACAGCGACCTAACTATGGCTACACCTTC. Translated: CASSGGQRPNYGYTF. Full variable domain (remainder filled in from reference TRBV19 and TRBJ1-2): DGGITQSPKYLFRKEGQNVTLSCEQNLNHDAMYWYRQDPGQGLRLIYYSQIVNDFQKGDIAEGYSVSREKKESFPLTVTSAQKNPTAFYLCASSGGQRPNYGYTFGSGTRLTVV.